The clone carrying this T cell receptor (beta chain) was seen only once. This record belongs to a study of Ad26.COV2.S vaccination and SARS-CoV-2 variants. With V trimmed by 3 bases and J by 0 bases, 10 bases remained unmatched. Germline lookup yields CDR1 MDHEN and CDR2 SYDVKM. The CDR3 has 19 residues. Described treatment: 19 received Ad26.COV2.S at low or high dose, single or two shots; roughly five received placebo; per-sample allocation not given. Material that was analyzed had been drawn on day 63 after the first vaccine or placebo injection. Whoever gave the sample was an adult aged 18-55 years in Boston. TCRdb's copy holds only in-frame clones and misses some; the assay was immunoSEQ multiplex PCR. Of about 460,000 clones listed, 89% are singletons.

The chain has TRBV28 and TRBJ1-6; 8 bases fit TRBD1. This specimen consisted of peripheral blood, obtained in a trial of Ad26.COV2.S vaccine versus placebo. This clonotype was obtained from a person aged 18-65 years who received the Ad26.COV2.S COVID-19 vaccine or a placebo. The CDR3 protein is CASSFPPGQVPSYNSPLHF. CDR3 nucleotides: TGTGCCAGCAGTTTTCCTCCGGGACAGGTCCCCTCCTATAATTCACCCCTCCACTTT.